The TCR beta chain under discussion was sequenced for a study of blood T cells in healthy people across ages (dated by TCRdb to the mid-2010s). Regarding the complete study: In model experiments, template switching captured about one uniquely barcoded TCR beta cDNA molecule for every two T cells. Donors were grouped into four age groups: young (average roughly 17 years), middle-aged (39), aged (about 59) and long-lived (approximately 82). Using deep sequencing normalized with unique cDNA molecular identifiers, the study measured how TCR beta repertoire diversity changes with age. To avoid experimental bias, donors of different ages were randomly spread across the sequencing lanes. Using the same blood draw, the study looked at two additional independent replicas of 1 million unique cDNA reads for two donors, one aged 18 to 30 and the other aged 80 or older.

On the study overall, not on this receptor specifically: Observed TCR beta diversity correlated strongly with the percentage of naive T cells measured by flow cytometry. Because the CMV infection status of the donors was unknown, age-related changes in expanded clonotypes may potentially have been confounded. Compared with the aged group, the long-lived group had more naive CD4+ T cells, fewer expanded clones and increased TCR diversity, suggesting age selection. Estimates of total diversity based on one million sequenced T cells were regarded as lower bounds and as underestimates. Observed TCR beta diversity per million T cells fell roughly linearly with age, and a significant reduction was already apparent by age roughly 40. Since profiling was done on bulk unsorted PBMCs, naive and antigen-experienced compartments could not be conclusively compared.

The approximately 41 donors, aged about 6 to 95 years, were systemically healthy Caucasian individuals from Russia. About 10 milliliters of peripheral blood were collected from each donor into EDTA-treated Vacutainer tubes. Ficoll-Paque density-gradient centrifugation was used to isolate PBMCs, with at least 6 million obtained per sample. Total RNA, at least 6 micrograms per sample, was extracted from PBMCs with Trizol reagent. Naive CD45RAhigh/CD27high T cell percentages were measured by flow cytometry on a PBMC aliquot from every donor. This clonotype occurred many times. This clone's antigen is unknown. No base quality information exists; no much larger clone differs at one position. V ends up 5 bases short and J 0 bases short, with an unmatched junction base count of 5. CDR1 and CDR2 were assigned from the germline V gene as SGHAT and FQNNGV. Including the terminal cysteine and phenylalanine, the CDR3 comprises 16 residues. Here the CDR3 DNA is all that survives: 48 bases in frame from base 1.

To prepare the library, 5' RACE was applied. Sequencing used an Illumina HiSeq 2500. The second PCR ran for about 7 to 11 cycles and used a J-beta primer mix along with a sample-barcoded 5' primer. A template-switch 5' adaptor carrying 12 random nucleotides introduced a unique molecular identifier onto each TCR beta cDNA molecule. Each sample yielded at least 3 million CDR3-containing paired-end reads. The Mint cDNA synthesis kit, primed by a TRBC-specific oligonucleotide, was used to synthesize first-strand cDNA from all RNA. Following uracil-DNA glycosylase treatment, a first 18-cycle PCR with universal primers M1SS and BC2_uni_R was performed on all cDNA. The study's own analysis went as follows. For normalization, 1 million high-quality reads, each with a distinct molecular identifier, were randomly selected from each sample. Reads with shared molecular identifiers were discarded instead of being binned into consensus sequences. MiTCR, run with a Q25 quality threshold and the strictest error-elimination algorithm, handled CDR3 identification, clonotype clustering and error correction. A nonparametric unseen species model with Euler transformation was used to estimate a lower bound on total TCR beta diversity. TCRdb trimmed the raw reads at Q25, called clones with MiXCR and kept productive beta chains. Rows are combined by CDR3 protein, so each entry shows the most common genes and DNA. The V and J calls and clone size are TCRdb's, not the authors'. For this sample there are hundreds of thousands of distinct CDR3 sequences; 40% to 50% appear just once. The ten largest make up under 20% of the sample.

Sequenced material: blood. The sequence derives from a man aged 55 to 70 in good health. The chain employs TRBV11-2 and TRBJ2-3, and 10 junctional nucleotides match TRBD2. The CDR3 corresponds to CASSPLAGTSTDTQYF. The sequenced DNA: TGTGCCAGCAGCCCACTAGCGGGGACTAGCACAGATACGCAGTATTTT.